This is a list of T cell receptor beta chains from one sample in a study of T cell responses to AZD1222 COVID-19 vaccine. Here immunoSEQ multiplex PCR was the method, and the copy in TCRdb shows in-frame clones only, minus some. The sample records some 110,000 clones, roughly 93% being singletons. The material was peripheral blood, obtained 28 days after the second AZD1222 dose. Source of these receptors: an adult who received the AZD1222 COVID-19 vaccine. Each CDR3 is given with its conserved first and last residue. D genes are given only for firm matches. The size of a clone is reported for some rows only, either as once, few or many, or as a class for expanded clones.

NA	NA	TRBJ2-3	TRBV24-1	TGTGCCACCAGTGTCGGGAGCACAGATACGCAGTATTTT	CATSVGSTDTQYF
NA	NA	TRBJ1-5	TRBV19	TGTGCCAGTAGTATAGTGCTGAGGAGCAATCAGCCCCAGCATTTT	CASSIVLRSNQPQHF
NA	NA	TRBJ2-7	TRBV28	TGTGCCAGCAGTTACCTCTCTTTTAACTACGAGCAGTACTTC	CASSYLSFNYEQYF
NA	TRBD1	TRBJ2-1	TRBV7-3	TGTGCCAGCAGCTCGGGACAGAGGCAGTTCTTC	CASSSGQRQFF
NA	TRBD2	TRBJ2-3	TRBV5-1	TGCGCCAGCAGCTTGTCTCGGGACTATACCACAGATACGCAGTATTTT	CASSLSRDYTTDTQYF
NA	NA	TRBJ1-2	TRBV7-3	TGTGCCAGCAGCTTAACGAACAACTATGGCTACACCTTC	CASSLTNNYGYTF
NA	NA	TRBJ2-6	TRBV28	TGTGCCAGCAGCTCTCTGGCGGCTGGGGCCAACGTCCTGACTTTC	CASSSLAAGANVLTF
NA	NA	TRBJ1-2	TRBV10-1	TGCGCCAGCAGTGACTCAGGGAATGGCTACACCTTC	CASSDSGNGYTF
NA	TRBD1	TRBJ2-3	TRBV9	TGTGCCAGCAGCGTAGCCCCGACAGGGGGCGCAGATACGCAGTATTTT	CASSVAPTGGADTQYF
NA	TRBD2	TRBJ2-1	TRBV5-1	TGCGCCAGCAGCTTGGGGACTAGCGGGAGGGTCGATGAGCAGTTCTTC	CASSLGTSGRVDEQFF
NA	TRBD2	TRBJ2-7	TRBV3-1/TRBV3-2	TGTGCCAGCACCGGAGGCGGGAGGACGAACGAGCAGTACTTC	CASTGGGRTNEQYF
NA	TRBD2	TRBJ2-1	TRBV29-1	TGCAGCGGAACTAGCGGGCCTTACAATGAGCAGTTCTTC	CSGTSGPYNEQFF
NA	TRBD1	TRBJ1-3	TRBV10-2	TGCGCCAGCAGTGATGGAATACAGGGGATCAGCAACTCTGGAAACACCATATATTTT	CASSDGIQGISNSGNTIYF
NA	NA	TRBJ1-6	TRBV19	TGTGCCAGTAGTACGGACGGATCACCCCTCCACTTT	CASSTDGSPLHF
NA	TRBD1	TRBJ1-1	TRBV6-5	TGTGCCAGCAGTCCGTTCCTTACAGGGGTCGCTGAAGCTTTCTTT	CASSPFLTGVAEAFF
NA	TRBD2	TRBJ2-1	TRBV7-8	TGTGCCAGCAGCCTCCAACCGGGACTAGCGACGAAGCAGTTCTTC	CASSLQPGLATKQFF
once	TRBD2	TRBJ2-1	TRBV5-1	TGCGCCAGCAGTCCGACTAGCGGGAGCCCCAATGAGCAGTTCTTC	CASSPTSGSPNEQFF